This TCR beta chain came from a study of T cells in Graves' hyperthyroidism and ophthalmopathy. In the study overall: Before treatment of any kind, peripheral blood was taken at initial diagnosis.

Criteria for exclusion of patients were uncontrolled infection, other autoimmune disease, pregnancy or lactation. Amplified TCR beta CDR3 regions came from RNA transcripts. The HTBI primer set was used in a first-round RT-PCR of the TCR CDR3. TCRdb called the multiplex PCR reads again in MiXCR, with one record for every CDR3 protein. The data hold about 92,000 distinct CDR3 sequences, with around 50% observed a single time. This clonotype has at least ten counts. Its target is not known. Germline CDR1 is SGHKS and CDR2 is YYEKEE (reference sequence). Trimming removed 4 bases from V and 1 base from J, with 16 bases in between. CDR3 size: 16 residues. Study results and limitations: The model made its ophthalmopathy prediction, and onset followed a median approximately six months later.

The chain couples TRBV5-5 to TRBJ2-3; weak D call: TRBD1 (6 bases). The sequencing sample was made of blood. This receptor was identified in a woman between 40 and 55 years old with Graves' hyperthyroidism. CDR3 residues: CASSVQGLTRTDTQYF. The CDR3 bases are TGTGCCAGCAGCGTTCAGGGGCTAACCCGCACAGATACGCAGTATTTT. The full variable domain, completed using reference TRBV5-5 and TRBJ2-3, is DAGVTQSPTHLIKTRGQQVTLRCSPISGHKSVSWYQQVLGQGPQFIFQYYEKEERGRGNFPDRFSARQFPNYSSELNVNALLLGDSALYLCASSVQGLTRTDTQYFGPGTRLTVL.